This T cell receptor (beta chain) was retrieved from a study of blood T cell repertoires in COVID-19. Study details: COVID-19 samples from acute and convalescent phases originated in the United States, Italy and Spain. T cells, B-cell-depleted T cells, or PBMCs provided the cDNA or gDNA that served as material.

Study processing details: Amplification of reference gene primers provided the estimated nucleated cell counts. Sequenced by immunoSEQ multiplex PCR; TCRdb stores in-frame clones only, minus some. V, J and clone size are those of that table, while D and trimming were read from the DNA. The table shows about 39,000 clones, with approximately 90% occurring only once. Germline CDR1 and CDR2: MNHNY and SVGAGI (reference sequence). This CDR3 comprises 14 residues. Trimming took 4 bases from V and 7 from J, leaving 16 bases between them. The source of this sequence is a man aged 45-65 years with active COVID-19. The sequenced sample was peripheral blood. V usage is TRBV6-6 and J usage is TRBJ1-1, with D possibly matching TRBD1 (5 bases). The DNA of the CDR3 is TGTGCCAGCAGTTTACGATACGGGGGTTATGAAGCTTTCTTT. This codes for CASSLRYGGYEAFF.